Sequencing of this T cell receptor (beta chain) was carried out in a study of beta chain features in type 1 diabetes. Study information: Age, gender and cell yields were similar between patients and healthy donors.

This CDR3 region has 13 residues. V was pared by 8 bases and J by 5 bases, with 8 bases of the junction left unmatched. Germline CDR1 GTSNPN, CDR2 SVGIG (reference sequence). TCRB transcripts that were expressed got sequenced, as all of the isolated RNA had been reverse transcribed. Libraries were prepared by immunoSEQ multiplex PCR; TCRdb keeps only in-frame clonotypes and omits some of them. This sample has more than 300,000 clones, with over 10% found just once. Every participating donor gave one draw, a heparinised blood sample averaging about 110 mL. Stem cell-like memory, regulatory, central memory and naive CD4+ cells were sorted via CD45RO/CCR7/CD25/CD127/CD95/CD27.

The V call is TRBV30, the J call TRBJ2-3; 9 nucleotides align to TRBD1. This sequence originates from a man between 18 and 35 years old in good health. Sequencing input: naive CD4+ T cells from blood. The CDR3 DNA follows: TGTGCCAAGAATGACAGGGGGGGAGATACGCAGTATTTT. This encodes CAKNDRGGDTQYF.